Shown below are 3 T cell receptor beta chains from a single sample sequenced in a study of regulatory T cells in long-lasting Graves disease. Investigators prepared the TCR beta libraries by applying iRepertoire HTBI primers and Arm-PCR of CDR3 regions. TCRdb independently ran MiXCR on the multiplex PCR reads; one entry per CDR3 protein. The table shows roughly 430,000 distinct CDR3 sequences, with around 15% occurring only once. Documented time point: newly diagnosed GD, antithyroid drugs for less than 3 months. Making the TCR library involved RNA that had been extracted from PBMCs. Separately, the same data were catalogued under a study of T cells in Graves' hyperthyroidism and ophthalmopathy.

The specimen was peripheral blood mononuclear cells (PBMCs), collected at new diagnosis, from a patient treated with antithyroid drugs. Source of these receptors: a woman in her 30s with Graves disease.

This clonotype has only a few counts. The chain uses TRBV6-1 and TRBJ2-5; 9 bases are shared with TRBD2. V gave up 6 bases and J gave up 5 bases; unmatched junction bases: 16. Germline V gene sequence: CDR1 MNHNS, CDR2 SASEGT. The CDR3 runs to 17 residues. CDR3 loop: CASSWAGGRASGETQYF. The DNA for the CDR3 is TGTGCCAGCAGCTGGGCGGGAGGGAGGGCCTCTGGGGAGACCCAGTACTTC.

This clonotype was counted many times. The rearrangement joins TRBV4-3 to TRBJ1-1; D is uncertain. Germline V gives CDR1 LGHNA, CDR2 YSLEER. The CDR3 is 17 residues long. Deletions cut 4 bases from V and 0 bases from J, with 18 bases between. In DNA form, the CDR3 reads TGCGCCAGCAGCCCCGGCGGGAGGGTGCTAATGAACACTGAAGCTTTCTTT. This translates into CASSPGGRVLMNTEAFF.

This clonotype was seen repeatedly, ten times or more. The chain couples TRBV7-2 to TRBJ2-1; TRBD2 aligns across 11 bases. Germline V gene data show CDR1 as SGHTA and CDR2 as FQGNSA. The CDR3 is 15 residues long. After removal of 3 bases from V and 9 bases from J, the junction contained 7 bases not matched to a gene. This CDR3 reads CASSFSGRATGEQFF. CDR3 DNA: TGTGCCAGCAGCTTTAGCGGGAGGGCCACAGGTGAGCAGTTCTTC.